This T cell receptor beta chain was captured by sequencing in a study of control samples from healthy donors and cancer patients. Germline V gene sequence: CDR1 MGHRA, CDR2 YSYEKL. V dropped 0 bases and J dropped 4 bases, with 10 bases sitting between them. The CDR3 is made up of 15 amino acids. TCRdb's copy holds only in-frame clones and misses some; the assay was immunoSEQ multiplex PCR. The sample holds 85,000 to 90,000 clones, over 65% seen once. The gene calls are TRBV4-1 and TRBJ1-5; weak D call: TRBD1 (5 bases). The TCR comes from a woman in her forties in good health. Sequencing was carried out using blood. CDR3 region: CASSQDPPGNQPQHF. CDR3 bases: TGCGCCAGCAGCCAAGACCCCCCAGGGAATCAGCCCCAGCATTTT.